The 26 T cell receptor beta chains presented below share a single source sample, sequenced in a study of T-cell reconstitution after alpha-beta-depleted transplantation in children. TCRbeta library preparation incorporated unique molecular identifiers. MiXCR, run by TCRdb on the PCR reads, gives a single entry per CDR3 protein. The table lists hundreds of thousands of distinct CDR3 sequences, over 10% of them singletons, with 0.75% to 0.85% in the top ten. The specimen was PBMCs, collected before TCRalphabeta/CD19-depleted stem cell transplant. Receptors originate from a girl aged 2 to 9 with congenital amegakaryocytic thrombocytopenia, due to receive a stem cell transplant.

The rearrangement links TRBV15 to TRBJ1-2; TRBD1 matches 7 bases. The CDR3 extends over 15 amino acids. The V gene's germline CDR1 is LNHNV and CDR2 YYDKDF (reference sequence). J lost 4 bases, V lost 1 base, and 6 bases had no gene match. The DNA for the CDR3 is TGTGCCACCAGCAGAGCCGAGACAGGGATCTATGGCTACACCTTC. Amino acids: CATSRAETGIYGYTF. Variable domain in full (rest from reference TRBV15 and TRBJ1-2): DAMVIQNPRYQVTQFGKPVTLSCSQTLNHNVMYWYQQKSSQAPKLLFHYYDKDFNNEADTPDNFQSRRPNTSFCFLDIRSPGLGDTAMYLCATSRAETGIYGYTFGSGTRLTVV.

The V gene is TRBV28, the J gene TRBJ2-5; no firm D call. This CDR3 region has 15 residues. Germline V gene sequence: CDR1 MDHEN, CDR2 SYDVKM. V lost 3 bases and J 2 bases, leaving 13 bases between the germline ends. The CDR3 sequence: CASSFRYGGQETQYF. The CDR3, as DNA: TGTGCCAGCAGTTTTCGGTACGGTGGGCAAGAGACCCAGTACTTC.

This chain connects TRBV7-2 to TRBJ2-4; D might be TRBD1 (6 bases). CDR1 is SGHTA, CDR2 FQGNSA, per germline. Trimming cost V 5 bases and J 6 bases, with 17 bases left between them. CDR3 length: 15 residues. Here the CDR3 reads CASSGDTRWRNIQYF. Written as DNA, the CDR3 is TGTGCCAGCAGCGGGGACACCCGCTGGAGAAACATTCAGTACTTC. Drawing the rest from reference TRBV7-2 and TRBJ2-4, the complete variable domain is GAGVSQSPSNKVTEKGKDVELRCDPISGHTALYWYRQSLGQGLEFLIYFQGNSAPDKSGLPSDRFSAERTGGSVSTLTIQRTQQEDSAVYLCASSGDTRWRNIQYFGAGTRLSVL.

Ten or more counts support this clonotype. Here the CDR3 DNA reads TGCAGCTGTACCCGGGCGGGTGAAGCTTTCTTT. This gives the protein CSCTRAGEAFF. The chain employs TRBV29-1 and TRBJ1-1; unclear D gene. Germline CDR1 and CDR2: SQVTM and ANQGSEA. The CDR3 is made up of 11 amino acids. Trimming stripped 8 bases from V and 7 bases from J, with 14 bases between.

This clonotype was counted at least ten times. The CDR3 spells CASSPLGPSYNEQFF. CDR3 coding DNA: TGTGCCAGCTCACCACTGGGACCCTCCTACAATGAGCAGTTCTTC. The chain recombines TRBV18 with TRBJ2-1, with D possibly called TRBD1 or TRBD2 (5 bases each). Trimming left V 1 base short and J 0 bases short, with 7 bases between. The CDR3 consists of 15 residues. The V gene's germline CDR1 is KGHSH and CDR2 LQKENI.

This clonotype was seen at least ten times. This sequence joins TRBV10-3 and TRBJ2-7; 8 positions match TRBD1. This CDR3 has 16 amino acids. Germline values: CDR1 ENHRY, CDR2 SYGVKD. The ends lost 3 bases at V and 3 bases at J; junction bases unmatched: 10. The CDR3 loop is CAISDPRQGRNYEQYF. CDR3 nucleotides: TGTGCCATCAGTGATCCGCGACAGGGGCGAAACTACGAGCAGTACTTC.

At least ten counts were recorded for this clonotype. The chain couples TRBV6-5 to TRBJ1-3; D gene unclear. The germline V gene has CDR1 MNHEY and CDR2 SVGAGI. Trimming removed 4 bases at V and 1 base at J, with 8 bases between. The CDR3 loop spans 14 amino acids. Here the CDR3 DNA reads TGTGCCAGCAGTTCCCGGGAATCTGGAAACACCATATATTTT. It encodes CASSSRESGNTIYF.

The chain carries TRBV20-1 and TRBJ2-1; a weak D match, TRBD2 (5 bases). This CDR3 has 12 amino acids. Germline CDR1 and CDR2: DFQATT and SNEGSKA (reference sequence). Trimming stripped 3 bases from V and 6 bases from J, with 9 bases between. This CDR3 reads CSASGIGNEQFF. The CDR3 bases are TGCAGTGCTAGCGGGATAGGCAATGAGCAGTTCTTC.

The table lists this clonotype with many counts. The V and J genes are TRBV20-1 and TRBJ1-2; 7 positions match TRBD1. The CDR3 extends over 14 amino acids. J gave up 4 bases and V 3 bases, and 8 bases lay outside the gene matches. CDR1 is DFQATT, CDR2 SNEGSKA, per germline (reference sequence). Here the CDR3 reads CSASRDRTFYGYTF. The CDR3 bases are TGCAGTGCTAGCCGGGACAGAACTTTCTATGGCTACACCTTC.

J is TRBJ1-1 and V is TRBV7-8, with D perhaps matching TRBD1 (6 bases). The CDR3 totals 12 residues. Trimming took 5 bases from V and 5 from J, leaving 9 bases between them. CDR1 is SGHVS, CDR2 FQNEAQ, per germline. The DNA of the CDR3 is TGTGCCAGCAGCCAGGGGCGGACTGAAGCTTTCTTT. Translating it yields CASSQGRTEAFF.

J is TRBJ2-1 and V is TRBV10-3; D is ambiguous. The CDR3 covers 16 residues. Germline loops: CDR1 ENHRY, CDR2 SYGVKD. Trimming left V 4 bases short and J 5 bases short, with 18 bases between. The CDR3 sequence is CAISGMAEGYNNEQFF. In DNA, the CDR3 is TGTGCCATCAGTGGTATGGCTGAAGGGTACAACAATGAGCAGTTCTTC.

In its sample, this clonotype was seen a few times. The chain is built from TRBV5-1 and TRBJ2-5, with TRBD1 as a possible D gene (6 bases). Trimming pared 4 bases from V and 0 bases from J, leaving 10 bases between. CDR3 length equals 14 residues. Germline CDR1 and CDR2: SGHRS and YFSETQ. This chain's CDR3 is CASSTGQYQETQYF. The CDR3 DNA follows: TGCGCCAGCAGCACCGGACAGTACCAAGAGACCCAGTACTTC.

The sample holds many counts of this clonotype. The chain recombines TRBV28 with TRBJ2-7; 10 bases line up with TRBD2. Germline CDR1 and CDR2: MDHEN and SYDVKM. V shed 7 bases and J 0 bases; nucleotides not matched to a gene: 6. This CDR3 spans 15 amino acids. This CDR3 reads CASNSWTSGSYEQYF. The CDR3 DNA sequence: TGTGCCAGCAATTCCTGGACTAGCGGCTCCTACGAGCAGTACTTC.

Many counts were recorded for this clonotype. The CDR3 loop reads CASSWTDRGQSPLHF. As DNA, the CDR3 is TGCGCCAGCAGCTGGACGGACAGGGGCCAGTCACCCCTCCACTTT. The rearrangement uses TRBV5-1 and TRBJ1-6, with 9 bases matching TRBD1. The CDR3 runs 15 residues. CDR1 is SGHRS and CDR2 is YFSETQ in the germline V gene. J lost 10 bases, V lost 3 bases, and 8 bases had no gene match.

This clonotype was picked up many times. This sequence joins TRBV12-3 or TRBV12-4 and TRBJ2-5; D is unresolved. The length of the CDR3 is 12 residues. Trimming shortened V by 6 bases and J by 4 bases, and 9 bases separated the two germline ends. The CDR3 sequence: CASSTLGETQYF. CDR3 bases: TGTGCCAGCAGCACGCTCGGAGAGACCCAGTACTTC.

This clonotype was found a few times. The rearrangement links TRBV19 to TRBJ1-2, with D hard to call. CDR3 size: 13 residues. Germline V lookup: CDR1 LNHDA, CDR2 SQIVND (reference sequence). V was clipped by 2 bases and J by 2 bases, with 6 bases between them. CDR3 amino acids: CASSIRTNYGYTF. The CDR3 nucleotides are TGTGCCAGTAGTATACGAACGAACTATGGCTACACCTTC.

This clonotype has a count of ten or more. This chain links TRBV12-3 or TRBV12-4 with TRBJ2-1; 8 bases map to TRBD2. V gave up 4 bases and J gave up 6 bases; unmatched junction bases: 8. The CDR3 is made up of 15 amino acids. The CDR3 DNA is TGTGCCAGCAGTTCGTCCAGCGGGAGCCCCAATGAGCAGTTCTTC. Translating it yields CASSSSSGSPNEQFF.

This clonotype was recorded at least ten times. This chain links TRBV7-9 with TRBJ2-3; 8 bases are a match to TRBD2. The V gene end was trimmed by 5 bases and the J gene end by 2 bases; junction bases not matched to a gene: 9. The CDR3 has 16 amino acids. Germline V gene data show CDR1 as SEHNR and CDR2 as FQNEAQ (reference sequence). The CDR3 spells CASSPRAGGHTDTQYF. Here the CDR3 DNA reads TGTGCCAGCAGCCCAAGGGCGGGAGGACACACAGATACGCAGTATTTT.

There are many counts of this clonotype. V gene TRBV27 combines with J gene TRBJ2-3; no reliable D call. V was clipped by 6 bases and J by 2 bases, with 15 bases between them. CDR3 length: 15 residues. Germline lookup yields CDR1 MNHEY and CDR2 SMNVEV (reference sequence). CDR3 residues: CASSLTAALTDTQYF. CDR3 coding DNA: TGTGCCAGCAGCTTGACGGCCGCCCTCACAGATACGCAGTATTTT.

The CDR3 nucleotides are TGCGCCAGCAGCTTGGGATCGGACGTTCGGCACGGAAAACTGTTTTTT. This encodes CASSLGSDVRHGKLFF. The genes are TRBV5-1 and TRBJ1-4; D is uncertain. CDR1 is SGHRS, CDR2 YFSETQ, per germline. The CDR3 is 16 residues long. Trimming removed 0 bases from V and 10 bases from J, with 19 bases in between.

This clonotype appeared a few times. V and J are TRBV27 and TRBJ2-1; no clear D. Germline V gene lookup returns CDR1 MNHEY and CDR2 SMNVEV (reference sequence). Trimming pared 4 bases from V and 0 bases from J, leaving 10 bases between. The CDR3 runs 15 residues. CDR3 amino acids: CASSSWASSYNEQFF. The CDR3, as DNA: TGTGCCAGCAGTTCTTGGGCCAGCTCCTACAATGAGCAGTTCTTC.

This clonotype was counted ten times or more. The chain employs TRBV20-1 and TRBJ2-1; D is uncertain. The ends were cut back, 5 bases at V and 9 bases at J, with 11 bases in the middle. The CDR3 is 11 amino acids. Germline V lookup: CDR1 DFQATT, CDR2 SNEGSKA (reference sequence). CDR3 DNA sequence: TGCAGTGCTGTTAGGGAATTTGAGCAGTTCTTC. Translation gives CSAVREFEQFF.

This clonotype was seen more than once but under ten times. The V gene is TRBV28, the J gene TRBJ2-1; D could derive from TRBD1 or TRBD2 (5 bases each). CDR1 MDHEN and CDR2 SYDVKM come from the germline V gene. V was trimmed by 6 bases and J by 10 bases, leaving 22 bases between them. The CDR3 length is 15 residues. CDR3 DNA sequence: TGTGCCAGCAGAAGGGCCGGGACGCTCCTCGGGGAGCAGTTCTTC. Encoded protein: CASRRAGTLLGEQFF.

There are many counts of this clonotype. V gene TRBV4-2 combines with J gene TRBJ2-5; 7 nucleotides line up with TRBD1. V shed 0 bases and J 3 bases; nucleotides not matched to a gene: 10. The CDR3 has 17 amino acids. The germline V gene encodes CDR1 LGHNA and CDR2 YNFKEQ. The CDR3: CASSQDAGPGGKETQYF. CDR3 nucleotide sequence: TGTGCCAGCAGCCAAGATGCTGGACCAGGGGGAAAAGAGACCCAGTACTTC.

At least ten counts were recorded for this clonotype. The rearrangement uses TRBV29-1 and TRBJ2-5; D is uncertain. V dropped 4 bases and J dropped 5 bases, with 5 bases sitting between them. Germline CDR1 is SQVTM and CDR2 is ANQGSEA. The CDR3 is 10 residues long. CDR3 amino acids: CSVAWETQYF. The DNA for the CDR3 is TGCAGCGTTGCTTGGGAGACCCAGTACTTC.

The chain carries TRBV7-9 and TRBJ2-1; 10 bases are shared with TRBD1. The V segment lost 4 bases and the J segment 9 bases; nucleotides outside the gene matches: 6. The CDR3 is 14 residues long. CDR1 and CDR2 (germline): SEHNR, FQNEAQ (reference sequence). CDR3 in amino acids: CASSSGQGRSEQFF. CDR3 nucleotides: TGTGCCAGCAGCTCGGGACAGGGGAGGAGTGAGCAGTTCTTC.